The source of this TCR beta chain is a study of blood T cells in healthy people across ages. Overall study findings and caveats: Estimates based on one million T cells were treated as lower bounds.

Remarks on this clonotype: What it binds is unknown.

Germline V gene sequence: CDR1 LNHNV, CDR2 YYDKDF (reference sequence). Trimming stripped 3 bases from V and 6 bases from J, with 18 bases between. CDR3 length equals 15 residues. The use of a sample-barcoded 5' primer and a J-beta primer mix characterized a second PCR of about 7 to 12 cycles. Sequencing yielded, for each sample, at least 3 million paired-end reads carrying CDR3. TCRdb used MiXCR to reprocess the 5' RACE reads, holding one entry per CDR3 protein. The table lists over 1,200,000 distinct CDR3 sequences, approximately 59% of them singletons. This TCR derives from a man aged 18 to 29 in good health. The material sequenced was blood. J is TRBJ2-7 and V is TRBV15; D ambiguous. CDR3 sequence: CATSSPIMPLREQYF. In DNA form, the CDR3 reads TGTGCCACCAGCAGCCCGATAATGCCTTTACGCGAGCAGTACTTC.